The 14 T cell receptor beta chains presented below share a single source sample, sequenced in a study of cytomegalovirus exposure and HLA in healthy donors. Primers for the PCR totalled 60 Vbeta and 13 Jbeta. The assay was immunoSEQ multiplex PCR, and TCRdb's table has in-frame clones only and misses some. The repertoire holds some 65,000 clones, 70% to 80% seen once, with less than 3.5% in the top ten. Sample: PBMCs. The receptor source for this set is a girl aged 5 to 17 in good health and CMV-seropositive.

The chain uses TRBV19 and TRBJ1-2; D might be TRBD1 (6 bases). Germline assignment: CDR1 LNHDA and CDR2 SQIVND (reference sequence). This CDR3 has 13 amino acids. Trimming removed 9 bases at V and 5 bases at J, with 16 bases between. The CDR3 sequence is CASKDRTIYGYTF. The DNA of the CDR3 is TGTGCCAGCAAGGACAGAACTATATATGGCTACACCTTC.

The rearrangement links TRBV7-2 to TRBJ2-3, with TRBD2 identical over 7 bases. The J segment lost 2 bases and the V segment lost 5 bases, leaving 7 bases of the junction unmatched. Germline-derived CDR1 and CDR2 are SGHTA and FQGNSA. CDR3 size: 15 residues. The chain's CDR3 is CASSVVGTNTDTQYF. CDR3 DNA sequence: TGTGCCAGCAGCGTCGTAGGGACTAACACAGATACGCAGTATTTT.

This chain links TRBV2 with TRBJ2-7; D is undetermined. The CDR3 is made up of 12 amino acids. CDR1 and CDR2 (germline): SNHLY, FYNNEI. V lost 4 bases to trimming and J lost 4 bases, with 8 bases between them. The DNA of the CDR3 is TGTGCCAGCAGTGGTGGCCGTTACGAGCAGTACTTC. It encodes CASSGGRYEQYF.

The V and J genes are TRBV2 and TRBJ1-2, with 12 bases fitting TRBD1. In germline, CDR1 is SNHLY, CDR2 FYNNEI. CDR3 length equals 13 residues. With 9 bases clipped from V and 6 bases from J, the junction kept 5 bases outside the gene matches. The CDR3 nucleotides are TGTGCCAGAAGGGGACAGGGGGCGCATGGCTACACCTTC. It is translated as CARRGQGAHGYTF.

J is TRBJ1-2 and V is TRBV28; weak D call: TRBD1 (5 bases). Germline CDR1 MDHEN, CDR2 SYDVKM. Between the trimmed V and J ends, which lost 7 bases and 14 bases, there was a span of 26 bases. This CDR3 contains 14 residues. Here the CDR3 reads CASTLGGGTQGRTF. The CDR3 region has the DNA TGTGCCAGCACGTTGGGGGGAGGAACGCAAGGGCGTACCTTC.

This rearrangement joins TRBV6-1 to TRBJ1-1; D is uncertain. CDR1 MNHNS and CDR2 SASEGT come from the germline V gene. The CDR3 runs 12 residues. V was shortened by 6 bases and J by 2 bases, with 7 bases between the two germline ends. The CDR3 nucleotides are TGTGCCAGCAGCGTGTTTAACACTGAAGCTTTCTTT. It specifies CASSVFNTEAFF.

The chain couples TRBV4-1 to TRBJ2-1; 8 bases are shared with TRBD2. The CDR3 length is 13 residues. The V gene's germline CDR1 is MGHRA and CDR2 YSYEKL. Trimming removed 10 bases from V and 8 bases from J; junction bases left unmatched: 10. The CDR3: CATGMGLVDEQFF. DNA of the CDR3: TGCGCCACCGGAATGGGACTAGTTGATGAGCAGTTCTTC.

The chain links TRBV19 to TRBJ1-6; D is unclear. Germline V lookup: CDR1 LNHDA, CDR2 SQIVND (reference sequence). Deletions cut 2 bases from V and 4 bases from J, with 9 bases between. The CDR3 contains 15 residues. The CDR3 coding sequence is TGTGCCAGTAGTATACGACCGGGTTATAATTCACCCCTCCACTTT. This encodes CASSIRPGYNSPLHF. The variable domain in full, completed from reference TRBV19 and TRBJ1-6, reads DGGITQSPKYLFRKEGQNVTLSCEQNLNHDAMYWYRQDPGQGLRLIYYSQIVNDFQKGDIAEGYSVSREKKESFPLTVTSAQKNPTAFYLCASSIRPGYNSPLHFGNGTRLTVT.

CDR3 DNA sequence: TGTGCCAGCAGACCTCAGGGAAGGAGCAATCAGCCCCAGCATTTT. It is translated as CASRPQGRSNQPQHF. The chain couples TRBV6-6 to TRBJ1-5; possible D gene TRBD1, 5 bases. V shed 6 bases and J shed 1 base, with 13 bases lying between them. CDR1 is MNHNY, CDR2 SVGAGI, per germline (reference sequence). This CDR3 is 15 amino acids long.

The chain combines TRBV11-3 with TRBJ1-2; TRBD1 matches 7 bases. CDR3 length: 17 residues. Trimming removed 5 bases from V and 6 bases from J; junction bases left unmatched: 18. Germline V gene data show CDR1 as SGHNT and CDR2 as YENEEA. CDR3 region: CASSGLRGPKRRDGYTF. CDR3 coding DNA: TGTGCCAGCAGCGGTCTGAGGGGGCCAAAACGGAGGGATGGCTACACCTTC.

The chain employs TRBV29-1 and TRBJ2-3; tentative D call: TRBD1 (5 bases). This CDR3 has 13 residues. CDR1 SQVTM and CDR2 ANQGSEA come from the germline V gene. Trimming left V 5 bases short and J 2 bases short, with 11 bases between. CDR3 sequence: CSVSTGFTDTQYF. For the CDR3, the DNA is TGCAGCGTTTCCACAGGTTTCACAGATACGCAGTATTTT.

The chain joins TRBV6-5 to TRBJ1-3; D is possibly TRBD1 (5 bases). Trimming took 6 bases from V and 0 from J, leaving 12 bases between them. The CDR3 is 15 residues long. Germline V gives CDR1 MNHEY, CDR2 SVGAGI. CDR3 protein: CASRPRGLSGNTIYF. The CDR3 coding sequence is TGTGCCAGCAGACCAAGGGGCCTCTCTGGAAACACCATATATTTT.

This chain uses TRBV20-1 with TRBJ2-3, with D maybe TRBD2 (5 bases). There are 10 residues in the CDR3. V shed 6 bases and J shed 8 bases, with 9 bases lying between them. Germline lookup yields CDR1 DFQATT and CDR2 SNEGSKA (reference sequence). In DNA form, the CDR3 reads TGCAGTGCCCCCGAGGGTACGCAGTATTTT. This translates into CSAPEGTQYF.

The CDR3 loop reads CASSLLALPGYEQYF. The CDR3 nucleotides read TGCGCCAGCAGCTTGTTAGCCCTGCCGGGTTACGAGCAGTACTTC. The chain recombines TRBV5-1 with TRBJ2-7; D is unresolved. The V gene lost 1 base and the J gene lost 4 bases, with 15 bases spanning the gap. The CDR3 has 15 amino acids. Germline V gene sequence: CDR1 SGHRS, CDR2 YFSETQ.